These 18 T cell receptor beta chains were sequenced from one sample in a study of cytomegalovirus exposure and HLA in healthy donors. Both 60 Vbeta primers and 13 Jbeta primers went into the PCR. Assay used: immunoSEQ multiplex PCR; TCRdb lists only in-frame clones, some missing. This table holds about 76,000 clones, about three quarters found once. The sequenced sample was PBMCs. The receptors stem from a male donor in good health and CMV-seropositive.

The chain links TRBV4-2 to TRBJ2-1; D not certain. V lost 4 bases, J lost 4 bases, and 8 bases lay in between. This CDR3 spans 13 amino acids. CDR1 is LGHNA and CDR2 is YNFKEQ in the germline V gene. CDR3 sequence reads: CASSPEIYNEQFF. The CDR3 DNA sequence: TGTGCCAGCAGCCCTGAGATTTACAATGAGCAGTTCTTC.

A few counts support this clone. V gene TRBV4-2 combines with J gene TRBJ2-3, with 7 positions matching TRBD2. V was pared by 3 bases and J by 2 bases, with 17 bases of the junction left unmatched. In germline, CDR1 is LGHNA, CDR2 YNFKEQ. The CDR3 contains 19 residues. The CDR3 nucleotides are TGTGCCAGCAGCCATTTTCTAGGCGGGAGTATAGGGATCACAGATACGCAGTATTTT. Protein product: CASSHFLGGSIGITDTQYF.

This clone was seen only once. This chain connects TRBV29-1 to TRBJ2-5, with D perhaps TRBD1 (5 bases). The CDR3 runs 11 residues. Germline V CDR1 and CDR2: SQVTM, ANQGSEA. V shed 8 bases and J shed 2 bases, with 9 bases lying between them. The CDR3 DNA sequence: TGCAGCCTAAGACAGCAAGAGACCCAGTACTTC. It translates to CSLRQQETQYF.

This clone was counted a single time. The genes are TRBV10-1 and TRBJ2-7, with 8 bases that match TRBD1. V was pared by 0 bases and J by 0 bases, with 1 base of the junction left unmatched. This CDR3 contains 15 residues. Germline V lookup: CDR1 WNHNN, CDR2 SYGVQD (reference sequence). CDR3 sequence (DNA): TGCGCCAGCAGTGAGTCGGGACAGGCCTCCTACGAGCAGTACTTC. Translated: CASSESGQASYEQYF.

This sequence joins TRBV6-6 and TRBJ1-5; 7 bases fit TRBD1. Unmatched junction bases numbered 10, after V lost 4 bases and J lost 4 bases. The CDR3 runs 16 residues. Germline values: CDR1 MNHNY, CDR2 SVGAGI (reference sequence). Here the CDR3 reads CASSSPDRVGNQPQHF. For the CDR3, the DNA is TGTGCCAGCAGTTCCCCTGACAGGGTCGGAAATCAGCCCCAGCATTTT.

The chain recombines TRBV5-6 with TRBJ2-7; possibly TRBD2 for D (6 bases). Germline V gene lookup returns CDR1 SGHDT and CDR2 YYEEEE. The CDR3 runs 14 residues. Between the trimmed V and J ends, which lost 1 base and 5 bases, there was a span of 13 bases. The CDR3 loop is CASSLFAGLNEQYF. The CDR3 bases are TGTGCCAGCAGCTTGTTCGCGGGGCTCAACGAGCAGTACTTC.

This clone appeared once. V usage is TRBV10-3 and J usage is TRBJ2-7; TRBD2 agrees at 7 bases. The CDR3 consists of 16 residues. CDR1 and CDR2 (germline): ENHRY, SYGVKD. With V trimmed by 2 bases and J by 4 bases, 11 bases remained unmatched. In DNA form, the CDR3 reads TGTGCCATCAGTGAGATCCCCGGGGCGGGAGCTTACGAGCAGTACTTC. Encoded protein: CAISEIPGAGAYEQYF.

This rearrangement joins TRBV4-2 to TRBJ2-7; 7 bases agree with TRBD1. Germline V gene lookup returns CDR1 LGHNA and CDR2 YNFKEQ. The CDR3 runs to 14 residues. V lost 5 bases to trimming and J lost 2 bases; unmatched junction nucleotides: 6. CDR3 coding DNA: TGTGCCAGCAGCGACCGGGACAGAGCCTACGAGCAGTACTTC. It encodes CASSDRDRAYEQYF.

The rearrangement joins TRBV29-1 to TRBJ2-7; 8 nucleotides match TRBD1. The germline gives CDR1 SQVTM, CDR2 ANQGSEA. After removal of 0 bases from V and 2 bases from J, the junction contained 6 bases not matched to a gene. CDR3 size: 15 residues. CDR3 amino acids: CSVEDPTGATYEQYF. The CDR3 bases are TGCAGCGTTGAAGACCCGACAGGGGCTACCTACGAGCAGTACTTC.

The chain carries TRBV7-2 and TRBJ2-7; TRBD1 matches at 7 bases. V lost 0 bases, J lost 3 bases, and 5 bases stayed unmatched. This CDR3 contains 15 residues. CDR1 is SGHTA and CDR2 is FQGNSA in the germline V gene. Here the CDR3 DNA reads TGTGCCAGCAGCTTAGCGACAGGGCGTGGCTACGAGCAGTACTTC. Its translation: CASSLATGRGYEQYF.

The chain carries TRBV11-3 and TRBJ2-3; TRBD2 agrees at 8 bases. In germline, CDR1 is SGHNT, CDR2 YENEEA. With V trimmed by 2 bases and J by 6 bases, 4 bases remained unmatched. The CDR3 consists of 14 residues. The CDR3 sequence: CASSLTGGPDTQYF. The DNA of the CDR3 is TGTGCCAGCAGCTTAACGGGAGGGCCGGATACGCAGTATTTT.

The rearrangement uses TRBV4-1 and TRBJ2-1; 9 positions match TRBD1. The CDR3 spans 15 residues. Germline V gene sequence: CDR1 MGHRA, CDR2 YSYEKL. After removal of 3 bases from V and 5 bases from J, the junction contained 5 bases not matched to a gene. CDR3 amino acids: CASSQPGQGHNEQFF. CDR3 bases: TGCGCCAGCAGCCAGCCGGGACAGGGACACAATGAGCAGTTCTTC.

This clone has just one count. The V gene is TRBV19, the J gene TRBJ1-5, with 10 bases lining up with TRBD1. The ends lost 6 bases at V and 4 bases at J; junction bases unmatched: 6. Looked up from germline, CDR1 is LNHDA and CDR2 is SQIVND (reference sequence). There are 15 residues in the CDR3. The CDR3 bases are TGTGCCAGTAGCCCCCGACAGGGGGCAAATCAGCCCCAGCATTTT. It yields the protein CASSPRQGANQPQHF.

This clone showed up just a few times. This chain's CDR3 is CASSWDRTYEQYF. As DNA, the CDR3 is TGCGCCAGCAGCTGGGACAGAACCTACGAGCAGTACTTC. This chain joins TRBV5-1 and TRBJ2-7; 7 nucleotides line up with TRBD1. CDR3 size: 13 residues. After removal of 3 bases from V and 2 bases from J, the junction contained 2 bases not matched to a gene. The germline V gene has CDR1 SGHRS and CDR2 YFSETQ. The whole variable domain, filled in from reference TRBV5-1 and TRBJ2-7, reads KAGVTQTPRYLIKTRGQQVTLSCSPISGHRSVSWYQQTPGQGLQFLFEYFSETQRNKGNFPGRFSGRQFSNSRSEMNVSTLELGDSALYLCASSWDRTYEQYFGPGTRLTVT.

This CDR3 is CASSEQGATGELFF. In nucleotides, the CDR3 is TGTGCCAGCTCAGAGCAGGGGGCCACCGGGGAGCTGTTTTTT. The V call is TRBV18, the J call TRBJ2-2, with 8 positions matching TRBD1. The germline V gene has CDR1 KGHSH and CDR2 LQKENI. The CDR3 runs to 14 residues. The trim removed 5 bases at V and 4 bases at J, leaving 3 bases unmatched.

The V gene is TRBV13, the J gene TRBJ2-5; 11 bases are a match to TRBD2. This CDR3 comprises 14 residues. From germline, CDR1 is PRHDT and CDR2 FYEKMQ (reference sequence). Unmatched junction bases numbered 5, after V lost 6 bases and J lost 5 bases. The CDR3 is CASRTSGIDETQYF. In DNA, the CDR3 is TGTGCCAGCAGGACTAGCGGGATTGACGAGACCCAGTACTTC.

As concerns this clone: An end of the junction differs from the germline gene, which may be a read error. This chain joins TRBV7-9 and TRBJ2-3, with 12 nucleotides matching TRBD2. The CDR3 length is 14 residues. Germline V gene sequence: CDR1 SEHNR, CDR2 FQNEAQ (reference sequence). Here the CDR3 reads CAGRTSGGTDTQYF. In nucleotides, the CDR3 is TGTGCCGGCAGGACTAGCGGGGGCACAGATACGCAGTATTTT.

This clone appeared a single time. The chain is built from TRBV7-8 and TRBJ2-7; TRBD2 matches at 13 bases. J was trimmed by 7 bases and V by 5 bases; bases with no gene match: 14. Per the germline V gene, CDR1 is SGHVS and CDR2 is FQNEAQ. The CDR3 extends over 17 amino acids. Here the CDR3 reads CASSREWGTSGIREQYF. The CDR3 nucleotides are TGTGCCAGCAGCCGGGAGTGGGGGACTAGCGGGATTAGGGAGCAGTACTTC.